This record concerns one T cell receptor (beta chain) sequence. Its antigen is unidentified. This entry belongs to a study of identical twins. It was template switching that added a universal primer site, and there were unique molecular identifiers on the cDNA. TCRdb re-derived calls from the 5' RACE reads in MiXCR, one entry per CDR3 protein. The sample comprises roughly 720,000 distinct CDR3 sequences, 15% to 20% of which are singletons, and around 13% rests with the top ten. Study outcomes and limitations: The abundant beta clonotypes from cord blood had fewer insertions, and memory repertoires had none of this.

This sample was also put to use in a study of T cells expressing NK-cell markers.

This receptor was obtained from a woman aged 18-29 years in good health. The source material was PBMCs.

DNA of the CDR3: TGTGCCAGCAGCCTTGGGATGCAGGGAGGACTTTACACGCAGTACTTC. It is translated as CASSLGMQGGLYTQYF. This rearrangement joins TRBV6-1 to TRBJ2-7; perhaps TRBD2 as D (6 bases). The CDR3 loop spans 16 amino acids. V lost 6 bases to trimming and J lost 9 bases, with 27 bases between them. Per germline, CDR1 MNHNS and CDR2 SASEGT.